This paragraph covers one T cell receptor (beta chain) sequence. TCRdb's table, derived via immunoSEQ multiplex PCR, lists solely in-frame clones and lacks some. The sample shows 20,000 to 25,000 clones, roughly nine tenths of them seen only once. Per germline, CDR1 SGDLS and CDR2 YYNGEE. With 0 bases removed from V and 6 bases from J, the gap between germline ends came to 6 bases. CDR3 length: 13 amino acids. This specimen comes from a study of chemoradiotherapy in HPV16-positive cancers. This rearrangement joins TRBV9 to TRBJ2-2; no clear D gene. This clonotype originated in a human donor with HPV-associated anogenital cancer. Here the sequenced sample was blood, taken from a patient who underwent chemoradiotherapy. CDR3 DNA: TGTGCCAGCAGCGTAGGGGGATCCGGGGAGCTGTTTTTT. Translation gives CASSVGGSGELFF.